The 16 T cell receptor beta chains below were found in one sample sequenced in a study of CD8 T cells in ankylosing spondylitis. Antigens of these TCRs are unknown. Via MiXCR, TCRdb re-called the 5' RACE reads, giving one row per CDR3 protein. The sample yields about 840,000 distinct CDR3 sequences, 12% seen once. Notes on the study in general: One TCR beta motif, made up of roughly 8 highly homologous variants, appeared characteristic of ankylosing spondylitis blood.

Material: blood, either unsorted or a sorted T cell fraction (not recorded which). Every receptor here comes from a male donor with ankylosing spondylitis.

This sequence joins TRBV20-1 and TRBJ2-4, with a weak D call TRBD1 (5 bases). The V end was cut by 6 bases, the J end by 0 bases, with 24 bases between. The CDR3 sequence is 18 residues long. The V gene's germline CDR1 is DFQATT and CDR2 SNEGSKA (reference sequence). The CDR3 reads CSAEGLAGQILAKNIQYF. In DNA, the CDR3 is TGCAGTGCCGAAGGGTTGGCAGGGCAAATACTAGCCAAAAACATTCAGTACTTC.

This chain connects TRBV6-5 to TRBJ2-7; 15 bases align to TRBD2. The CDR3 is 17 amino acids. The junction had 7 bases not matched to a gene; V was cut back by 4 bases and J by 3 bases. Germline values: CDR1 MNHEY, CDR2 SVGAGI. In DNA form, the CDR3 reads TGTGCCAGCAGTTCCGGGACTAGCGGGAGGTATGTCTACGAGCAGTACTTC. This gives the protein CASSSGTSGRYVYEQYF.

This clonotype appeared a few times. The V and J genes are TRBV12-3 or TRBV12-4 and TRBJ1-2, with 7 bases matching TRBD1. This CDR3 contains 14 residues. J gave up 7 bases and V 6 bases, and 11 bases lay outside the gene matches. CDR3 amino acids: CASSPRTGRVGYTF. As DNA, the CDR3 is TGTGCCAGCAGCCCTCGGACAGGAAGGGTTGGCTACACCTTC.

V gene TRBV12-3 or TRBV12-4 combines with J gene TRBJ2-2; TRBD2 is a possible D gene (5 bases). CDR3 length: 11 amino acids. V was clipped by 1 base and J by 14 bases, with 8 bases between them. The CDR3 coding sequence is TGTGCCAGCAGTTTAGAAGGGAGACTGTTTTTT. Translating it yields CASSLEGRLFF.

The chain carries TRBV20-1 and TRBJ2-5; 8 positions match TRBD2. V dropped 6 bases and J dropped 4; count of bases not matched to a gene: 10. CDR1 and CDR2 (germline): DFQATT, SNEGSKA (reference sequence). This CDR3 spans 14 amino acids. The CDR3 DNA follows: TGCAGTGCGAGGGGACTAGTGGAATTAGAGACCCAGTACTTC. Its protein is CSARGLVELETQYF.

The chain carries TRBV5-6 and TRBJ2-7; D ambiguous. Germline-derived CDR1 and CDR2 are SGHDT and YYEEEE. V was trimmed by 3 bases and J by 3 bases, leaving 10 bases between them. The CDR3 runs to 13 residues. CDR3 amino acids: CASSWGLGYEQYF. The CDR3 DNA is TGTGCCAGCAGCTGGGGTCTGGGCTACGAGCAGTACTTC.

The table lists this clonotype with a few counts. The chain carries TRBV5-5 and TRBJ1-5; weak D call: TRBD1 (5 bases). V lost 1 base and J 6 bases, leaving 11 bases between the germline ends. There are 14 residues in the CDR3. Germline V CDR1 and CDR2: SGHKS, YYEKEE (reference sequence). In DNA form, the CDR3 reads TGTGCCAGCAGCTTGTCAGGGAGTGTTCAGCCCCAGCATTTT. Amino acid sequence: CASSLSGSVQPQHF.

The chain uses TRBV10-3 and TRBJ2-7; TRBD1 might be the D (6 bases). Germline CDR1 reads ENHRY; CDR2 reads SYGVKD. This CDR3 comprises 13 residues. V was clipped by 3 bases and J by 2 bases, with 8 bases between them. The CDR3: CAISEQGPYEQYF. CDR3 bases: TGTGCCATCAGTGAACAGGGACCCTACGAGCAGTACTTC.

The chain carries TRBV20-1 and TRBJ2-3, with 9 bases that match TRBD2. V lost 0 bases to trimming and J lost 3 bases; unmatched junction nucleotides: 1. The CDR3 spans 14 residues. The germline V gene encodes CDR1 DFQATT and CDR2 SNEGSKA (reference sequence). The CDR3 here is CSAREGLATDTQYF. CDR3 nucleotides: TGCAGTGCTAGAGAAGGACTAGCGACAGATACGCAGTATTTT.

The chain employs TRBV4-1 and TRBJ2-1, with 10 bases identical to TRBD2. Trimming removed 2 bases from V and 0 bases from J; junction bases left unmatched: 13. Germline values: CDR1 MGHRA, CDR2 YSYEKL. This CDR3 comprises 20 residues. The CDR3 is CASSQPGGLAGASSYNEQFF. In nucleotides, the CDR3 is TGCGCCAGCAGCCAACCCGGAGGGCTAGCGGGGGCCAGCTCCTACAATGAGCAGTTCTTC.

This clonotype was seen only a few times. The chain links TRBV11-1 to TRBJ1-6; D remains unclear. CDR3 length equals 13 residues. Per germline, CDR1 SGHAT and CDR2 FQDESV (reference sequence). V lost 0 bases, J lost 11 bases, and 8 bases lay in between. The CDR3 protein is CASSLASETPLHF. For the CDR3, the DNA is TGTGCCAGCAGCTTAGCGTCCGAGACACCCCTCCACTTT.

This clonotype was counted many times. The gene calls are TRBV20-1 and TRBJ2-1; TRBD2 aligns across 11 bases. The junction had 2 bases not matched to a gene; V was cut back by 1 base and J by 6 bases. The CDR3 consists of 14 residues. The germline V gene encodes CDR1 DFQATT and CDR2 SNEGSKA (reference sequence). The CDR3 coding sequence is TGCAGTGCTAGAGGACTAGCGGGGTCCAATGAGCAGTTCTTC. Residues: CSARGLAGSNEQFF.

This clonotype showed up many times. The V gene is TRBV13, the J gene TRBJ1-1, with D unresolved. This CDR3 is 12 amino acids long. In germline, CDR1 is PRHDT, CDR2 FYEKMQ (reference sequence). V lost 0 bases and J lost 5, with 4 bases in between. DNA for the CDR3: TGTGCCAGCAGCTTAGGAAGGACTGAAGCTTTCTTT. It is translated as CASSLGRTEAFF.

The chain uses TRBV7-9 and TRBJ1-3; 7 bases align to TRBD1. This CDR3 spans 16 amino acids. J was trimmed by 3 bases and V by 5 bases; bases with no gene match: 10. Germline V gene data show CDR1 as SEHNR and CDR2 as FQNEAQ (reference sequence). This CDR3 reads CASSGYRDRFGNTIYF. Here the CDR3 DNA reads TGTGCCAGCAGCGGATACCGGGACAGATTTGGAAACACCATATATTTT.

This clonotype occurred a few times. The chain combines TRBV4-2 with TRBJ2-7; D might be TRBD2 (5 bases). Trimming removed 0 bases at V and 3 bases at J, with 15 bases between. CDR1 LGHNA and CDR2 YNFKEQ come from the germline V gene. The CDR3 sequence is 16 residues long. The chain's CDR3 is CASSQDQSGKIYEQYF. CDR3 sequence (DNA): TGTGCCAGCAGCCAAGATCAGAGCGGAAAGATCTACGAGCAGTACTTC.

In its sample, this clonotype was seen a few times. The genes are TRBV4-3 and TRBJ2-2; tentatively, D is TRBD2 (6 bases). From germline, CDR1 is LGHNA and CDR2 YSLEER. V was cut by 4 bases and J by 5 bases, with 11 bases left in between. The CDR3 loop spans 14 amino acids. CDR3 DNA: TGCGCCAGCAGCCGAGGACGGGGGACCGGGGAGCTGTTTTTT. Translating gives CASSRGRGTGELFF.